The entry below gives a single T cell receptor beta chain sequence along with its context. What it binds is not known. The entry originates in a study of shared clonotypes between healthy human individuals. For the study at large: A couple of women and a few men aged 18 to 49 served as donors.

Repertoires were generated with immunoSEQ multiplex PCR, while TCRdb's copy carries only in-frame clones and drops some. The sample comprises roughly 2,000,000 clones, approximately 94% of which are singletons, and around 1.2% rests with the top ten. Naive CD8 cells were CD45RO-negative, positively selected for CCR7, excluding terminally differentiated effector memory CD45RA+ cells. The V end was cut by 3 bases, the J end by 1 base, with 16 bases between. Germline CDR1 reads MNHNS; CDR2 reads SASEGT. The CDR3 loop spans 18 amino acids. Study results and caveats: Enrolling few donors narrowed the genetic and exposure-history diversity that was represented. Rarefaction demonstrated incomplete sorted-subset sequencing despite large depth.

Sequencing was performed on naive CD8+ T cells sorted from blood. The gene calls are TRBV6-1 and TRBJ1-6; no firm D call. The sequence came from a man aged 18 to 29 in good health. The CDR3 DNA reads as TGTGCCAGCAGTGAGCAGATGGTTGGAGTGTCCTATAATTCACCCCTCCACTTT. It yields the protein CASSEQMVGVSYNSPLHF.